These T cell receptor beta chains were read from a single sample in a study of T and B cells in COVID-19 patients. TCRdb ran MiXCR on the multiplex PCR reads and lists one entry per CDR3 protein. The sample lists 7,000 or so distinct CDR3 sequences; approximately 24% were seen once. The specimen was blood. The receptor source for this set is a human donor with active COVID-19. CDR3s include the opening cysteine and the closing phenylalanine or tryptophan. Each record gives: D gene, clone size, V gene, J gene, CDR3 DNA, CDR3 protein. D genes are given only for firm matches. Only part of the rows carry a size: once, few, many, or a class if the clone is expanded.

>NA|few|TRBV6-2/TRBV6-3|TRBJ1-6
TGTGCCAGCAGAGGTTCCGGGACTGGTAGTTCACCCCTCCACTTT
CASRGSGTGSSPLHF
>NA|NA|TRBV20-1|TRBJ1-1
TGCAGTGCCCTATCACAGCACACTGAAGCTTTCTTT
CSALSQHTEAFF
>NA|medium-sized|TRBV29-1|TRBJ1-2
TGCAGCGTTGACCCGGAAAACTATGGCTACACCTTC
CSVDPENYGYTF
>TRBD2|medium-sized|TRBV11-3|TRBJ2-5
TGTGCCAGCAGCCAACTACCGGGACTAGCATTCCCCAAGACCCAGTACTTC
CASSQLPGLAFPKTQYF
>NA|few|TRBV12-3/TRBV12-4|TRBJ1-2
TGTGCCAGCACCGAGGACAGTAAGGGCTACACCTTC
CASTEDSKGYTF
>NA|many|TRBV5-1|TRBJ2-7
TGCGCCAGCAGCTTGGAAGGGGAAGGATACGAGCAGTACTTC
CASSLEGEGYEQYF
>NA|NA|TRBV7-9|TRBJ2-2
TGTGCCAGCACGGGGTTCACCGGGGAGCTGTTTTTT
CASTGFTGELFF
>TRBD1|NA|TRBV13|TRBJ1-2
TGTGCCAGCAGCATAAACAGGGGCTCTGGCTACACCTTC
CASSINRGSGYTF
>NA|NA|TRBV5-1|TRBJ2-5
TGCGCCAGCAGCCGAGCAGACAGCCAAGAGACCCAGTACTTC
CASSRADSQETQYF
>NA|many|TRBV6-6|TRBJ2-7
TGTGCCAGCAGCCAGGGGCCCAGATACGAGCAGTACTTC
CASSQGPRYEQYF
>NA|medium-sized|TRBV6-4|TRBJ2-3
TGTGCCAGCAGCCCCAGGACTTTCACAGATACGCAGTATTTT
CASSPRTFTDTQYF
>NA|NA|TRBV5-1|TRBJ2-2
TGCGCCAGCAGCTTGGGGCCCACGCGAACAACCGGGGAGCTGTTTTTT
CASSLGPTRTTGELFF
>TRBD2|medium-sized|TRBV11-3|TRBJ2-5
TGTGCCAGCAGCCCCGGGGGGAGCGGGAGTGAGACCCAGTACTTC
CASSPGGSGSETQYF
>NA|NA|TRBV4-2|TRBJ2-7
TGTGCCAGCAGCCAAGCACAGGGTGTGTCCTACGAGCAGTACTTC
CASSQAQGVSYEQYF
>NA|NA|TRBV11-3|TRBJ1-1
TGTGCCAGCAGCTTACGTTTGGGGGAGGCCACTGAAGCTTTCTTT
CASSLRLGEATEAFF
>NA|NA|TRBV24-1|TRBJ2-3
TGTGCCACCAGTGACCCCACCTGGGATACGCAGTATTTT
CATSDPTWDTQYF
>TRBD1|NA|TRBV20-1|TRBJ2-2
TGCAGTGCTAGGGCACAGGGGGCTTTGGCCGGGGAGCTGTTTTTT
CSARAQGALAGELFF
>NA|medium-sized|TRBV27|TRBJ2-2
TGTGCCAGCAGGCGAGCACAGAACACCGGGGAGCTGTTTTTT
CASRRAQNTGELFF
>NA|NA|TRBV7-2|TRBJ2-3
TGTGCCAGCAGCCAGACTAGACCCACAGATACGCAGTATTTT
CASSQTRPTDTQYF
>NA|medium-sized|TRBV19|TRBJ2-2
TGTGCCAGTAGAACTAGTTCGAACACCGGGGAGCTGTTTTTT
CASRTSSNTGELFF
>NA|NA|TRBV5-1|TRBJ2-3
TGCGCCAGCAGCCGCGAGGGTAGCACAGATACGCAGTATTTT
CASSREGSTDTQYF
>NA|NA|TRBV12-3/TRBV12-4|TRBJ1-1
TGTGCCAGCATCCATGACACGAACACTGAAGCTTTCTTT
CASIHDTNTEAFF
>TRBD1|NA|TRBV5-4|TRBJ2-7
TGTGCCAGCAGCTTGACGGGACAGGGGATGGAGCAGTACTTC
CASSLTGQGMEQYF
>NA|NA|TRBV14|TRBJ2-1
TGTGCCAGCAGCCAAGATTACCCCGCCGGGGCCTTCTACAATGAGCAGTTCTTC
CASSQDYPAGAFYNEQFF
>NA|medium-sized|TRBV19|TRBJ1-3
TGTGCCAGTGCCCGAAGCGGTATCAGGGAACGAAGAAACACCATATATTTT
CASARSGIRERRNTIYF
>TRBD1|few|TRBV5-1|TRBJ2-2
TGCGCCAGCAGCTTGGCCGGGCCAGGGGGCAACACCGGGGAGCTGTTTTTT
CASSLAGPGGNTGELFF